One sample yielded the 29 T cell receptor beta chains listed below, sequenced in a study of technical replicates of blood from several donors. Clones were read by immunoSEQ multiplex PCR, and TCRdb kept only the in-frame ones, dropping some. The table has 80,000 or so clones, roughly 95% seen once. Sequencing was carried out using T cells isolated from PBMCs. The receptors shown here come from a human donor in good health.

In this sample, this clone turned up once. CDR3 amino acids: CASSVGGTRSGANVLTF. CDR3 nucleotides: TGTGCCAGCTCGGTCGGGGGAACCCGCTCTGGGGCCAACGTCCTGACTTTC. The chain joins TRBV18 to TRBJ2-6, with a weak D call TRBD2 (6 bases). Germline loops: CDR1 KGHSH, CDR2 LQKENI. This CDR3 contains 17 residues. V was pared by 6 bases and J by 0 bases, with 15 bases between.

Written as DNA, the CDR3 is TGTGCCAGCAGCTTAAGGACAGGCTTATACGAGCAGTACTTC. Protein sequence: CASSLRTGLYEQYF. The chain carries TRBV7-2 and TRBJ2-7, with 7 bases aligning to TRBD1. Unmatched junction bases numbered 5, after V lost 2 bases and J lost 4 bases. The CDR3 has 14 amino acids. Germline loops: CDR1 SGHTA, CDR2 FQGNSA.

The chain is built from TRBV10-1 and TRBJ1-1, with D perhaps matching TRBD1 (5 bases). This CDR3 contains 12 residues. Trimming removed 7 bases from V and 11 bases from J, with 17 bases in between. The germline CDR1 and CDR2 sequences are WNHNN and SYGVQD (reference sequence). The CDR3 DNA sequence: TGCGCCAGCATCCTGTGGGGCGGTGGGGCTTTCTTT. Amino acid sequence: CASILWGGGAFF.

CDR3 in DNA: TGTGCCTGGAGTGTACTTGAGATTCACAATGAGCAGTTCTTC. Protein sequence: CAWSVLEIHNEQFF. The chain combines TRBV30 with TRBJ2-1; D is uncertain. Trimming removed 0 bases at V and 5 bases at J, with 11 bases between. The CDR3 covers 14 residues. Germline CDR1 and CDR2: GTSNPN and SVGIG (reference sequence). The full variable domain, completed using reference TRBV30 and TRBJ2-1, is SQTIHQWPATLVQPVGSPLSLECTVEGTSNPNLYWYRQAAGRGLQLLFYSVGIGQISSEVPQNLSASRPQDRQFILSSKKLLLSDSGFYLCAWSVLEIHNEQFFGPGTRLTVL.

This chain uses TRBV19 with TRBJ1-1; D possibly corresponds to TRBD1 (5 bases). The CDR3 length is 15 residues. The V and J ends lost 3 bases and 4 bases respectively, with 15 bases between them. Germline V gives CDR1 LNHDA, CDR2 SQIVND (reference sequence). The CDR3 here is CASSILGGQGTEAFF. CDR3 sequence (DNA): TGTGCCAGTAGTATTTTGGGCGGTCAGGGCACTGAAGCTTTCTTT.

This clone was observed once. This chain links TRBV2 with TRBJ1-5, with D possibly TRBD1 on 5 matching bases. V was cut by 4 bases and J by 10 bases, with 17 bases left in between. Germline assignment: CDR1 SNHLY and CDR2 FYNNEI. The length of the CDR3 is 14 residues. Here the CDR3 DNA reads TGTGCCAGCAGTGTGGGAACAGGCCTTTTACCCCAGCATTTT. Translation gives CASSVGTGLLPQHF.

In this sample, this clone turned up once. The DNA for the CDR3 is TGTGCCAGCAGCTACAGGGTAAGCTACGAGCAGTACTTC. Translation: CASSYRVSYEQYF. V usage is TRBV5-4 and J usage is TRBJ2-7, with D maybe TRBD1 (6 bases). The V end lost 3 bases, the J end lost 3 bases, and 10 bases lay between the germline ends. Looked up from germline, CDR1 is SGHNT and CDR2 is YYREEE (reference sequence). CDR3 size: 13 residues. Variable domain in full (rest from reference TRBV5-4 and TRBJ2-7): ETGVTQSPTHLIKTRGQQVTLRCSSQSGHNTVSWYQQALGQGPQFIFQYYREEENGRGNFPPRFSGLQFPNYSSELNVNALELDDSALYLCASSYRVSYEQYFGPGTRLTVT.

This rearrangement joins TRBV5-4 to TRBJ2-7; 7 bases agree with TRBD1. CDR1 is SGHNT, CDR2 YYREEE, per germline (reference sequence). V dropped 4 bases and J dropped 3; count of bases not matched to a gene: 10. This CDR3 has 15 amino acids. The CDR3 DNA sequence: TGTGCCAGCAGCAGATCCGGGACAGCATACTACGAGCAGTACTTC. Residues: CASSRSGTAYYEQYF.

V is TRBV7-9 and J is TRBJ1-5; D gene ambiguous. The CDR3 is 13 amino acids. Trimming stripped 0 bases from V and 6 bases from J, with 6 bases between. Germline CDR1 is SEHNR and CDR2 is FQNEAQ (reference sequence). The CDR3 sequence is CASSLAPGQPQHF. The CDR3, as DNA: TGTGCCAGCAGCTTAGCCCCCGGTCAGCCCCAGCATTTT.

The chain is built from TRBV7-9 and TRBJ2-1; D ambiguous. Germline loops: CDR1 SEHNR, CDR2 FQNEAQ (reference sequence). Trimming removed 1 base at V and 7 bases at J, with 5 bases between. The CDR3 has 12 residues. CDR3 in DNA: TGTGCCAGCAGCTTAGAGCCTAATGAGCAGTTCTTC. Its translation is CASSLEPNEQFF.

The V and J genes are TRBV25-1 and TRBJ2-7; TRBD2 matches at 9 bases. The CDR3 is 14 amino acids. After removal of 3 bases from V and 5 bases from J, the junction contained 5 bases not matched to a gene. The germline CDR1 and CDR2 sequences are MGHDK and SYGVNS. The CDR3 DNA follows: TGTGCCAGCAGTGAGGGTAGCGGGGGCGACGAGCAGTACTTC. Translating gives CASSEGSGGDEQYF.

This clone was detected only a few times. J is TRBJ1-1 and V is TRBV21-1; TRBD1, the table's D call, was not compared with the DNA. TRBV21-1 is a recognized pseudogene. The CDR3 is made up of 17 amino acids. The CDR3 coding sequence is TGTGCCAGCAGCAAAGCGGGGACAGGGGTACTGAACACTGAAGCTTTCTTT. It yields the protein CASSKAGTGVLNTEAFF.

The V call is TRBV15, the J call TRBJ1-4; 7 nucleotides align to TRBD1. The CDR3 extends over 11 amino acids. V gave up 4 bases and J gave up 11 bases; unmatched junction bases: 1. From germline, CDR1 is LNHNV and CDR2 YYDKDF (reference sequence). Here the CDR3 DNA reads TGTGCCACCAGCAAGGGACAGAAACTGTTTTTT. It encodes CATSKGQKLFF.

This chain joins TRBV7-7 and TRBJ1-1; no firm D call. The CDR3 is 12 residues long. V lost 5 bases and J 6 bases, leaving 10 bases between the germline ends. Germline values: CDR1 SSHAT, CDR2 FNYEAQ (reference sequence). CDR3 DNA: TGTGCCAGCAGCCCAATCGGAGCTGAAGCTTTCTTT. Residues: CASSPIGAEAFF.

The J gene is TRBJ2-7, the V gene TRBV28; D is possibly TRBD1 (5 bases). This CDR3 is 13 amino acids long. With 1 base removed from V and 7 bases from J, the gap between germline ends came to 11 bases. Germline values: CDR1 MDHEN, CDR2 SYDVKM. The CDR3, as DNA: TGTGCCAGCAGTTTATTCCCAGGGCGGGAGCAGTACTTC. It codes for CASSLFPGREQYF.

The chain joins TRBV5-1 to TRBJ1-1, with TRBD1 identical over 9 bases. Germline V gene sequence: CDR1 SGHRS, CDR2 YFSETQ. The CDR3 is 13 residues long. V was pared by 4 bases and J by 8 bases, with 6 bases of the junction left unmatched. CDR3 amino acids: CASSTDRGAEAFF. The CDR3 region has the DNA TGCGCCAGCAGCACGGACAGGGGCGCAGAAGCTTTCTTT.

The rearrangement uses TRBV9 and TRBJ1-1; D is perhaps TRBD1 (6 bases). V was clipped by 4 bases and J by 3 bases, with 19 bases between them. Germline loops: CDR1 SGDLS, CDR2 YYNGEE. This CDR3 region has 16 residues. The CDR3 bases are TGTGCCAGCAGCCTATATTCAGGGGCGCAGTACACTGAAGCTTTCTTT. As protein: CASSLYSGAQYTEAFF.

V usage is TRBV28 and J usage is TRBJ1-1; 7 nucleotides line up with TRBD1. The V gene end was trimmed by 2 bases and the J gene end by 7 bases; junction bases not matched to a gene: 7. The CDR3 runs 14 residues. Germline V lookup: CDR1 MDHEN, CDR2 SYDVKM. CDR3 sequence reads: CASSLGGGWSEAFF. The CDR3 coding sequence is TGTGCCAGCAGTTTAGGAGGGGGCTGGAGTGAAGCTTTCTTT.

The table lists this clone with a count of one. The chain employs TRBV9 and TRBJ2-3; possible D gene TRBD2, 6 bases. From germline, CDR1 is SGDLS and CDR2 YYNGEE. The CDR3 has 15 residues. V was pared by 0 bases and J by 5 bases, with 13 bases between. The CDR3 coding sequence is TGTGCCAGCAGCGTAGGACTAGTAGTGGGAGATACGCAGTATTTT. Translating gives CASSVGLVVGDTQYF.

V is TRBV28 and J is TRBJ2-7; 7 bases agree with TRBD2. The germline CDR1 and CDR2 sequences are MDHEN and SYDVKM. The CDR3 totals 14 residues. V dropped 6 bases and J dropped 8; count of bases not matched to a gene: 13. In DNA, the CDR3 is TGTGCCAGCAGCTCTTGGGCGGGAGCTATGCAGCAGTACTTC. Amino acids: CASSSWAGAMQQYF.

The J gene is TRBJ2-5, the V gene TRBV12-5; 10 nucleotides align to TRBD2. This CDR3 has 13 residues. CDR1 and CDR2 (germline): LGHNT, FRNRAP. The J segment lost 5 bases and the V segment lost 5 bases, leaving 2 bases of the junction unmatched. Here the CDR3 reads CASGDSGRETQYF. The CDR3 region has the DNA TGTGCTAGTGGTGATAGCGGGAGGGAGACCCAGTACTTC. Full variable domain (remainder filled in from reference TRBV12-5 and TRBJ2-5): DARVTQTPRHKVTEMGQEVTMRCQPILGHNTVFWYRQTMMQGLELLAYFRNRAPLDDSGMPKDRFSAEMPDATLATLKIQPSEPRDSAVYFCASGDSGRETQYFGPGTRLLVL.

The CDR3 is CASSEGGAFF. DNA of the CDR3: TGTGCCAGCAGTGAGGGGGGAGCTTTCTTT. V gene TRBV2 combines with J gene TRBJ1-1; D might be TRBD1 (5 bases). From germline, CDR1 is SNHLY and CDR2 FYNNEI. V lost 3 bases and J lost 10, with 6 bases in between. The CDR3 is 10 amino acids. The variable domain in full, completed from reference TRBV2 and TRBJ1-1, reads EPEVTQTPSHQVTQMGQEVILRCVPISNHLYFYWYRQILGQKVEFLVSFYNNEISEKSEIFDDQFSVERPDGSNFTLKIRSTKLEDSAMYFCASSEGGAFFGQGTRLTVV.

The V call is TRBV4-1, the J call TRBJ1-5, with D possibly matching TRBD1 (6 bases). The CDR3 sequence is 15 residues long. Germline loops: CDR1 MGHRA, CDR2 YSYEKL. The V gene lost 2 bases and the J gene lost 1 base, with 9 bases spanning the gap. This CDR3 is CASSQFDRSNQPQHF. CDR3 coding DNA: TGCGCCAGCAGCCAATTTGACAGGAGCAATCAGCCCCAGCATTTT.

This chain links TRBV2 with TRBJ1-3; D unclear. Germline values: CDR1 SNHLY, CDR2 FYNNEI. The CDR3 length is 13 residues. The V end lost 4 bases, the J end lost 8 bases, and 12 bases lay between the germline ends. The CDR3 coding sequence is TGTGCCAGCAGTGGACGGGAGAGGGACACCATATATTTT. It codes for CASSGRERDTIYF.

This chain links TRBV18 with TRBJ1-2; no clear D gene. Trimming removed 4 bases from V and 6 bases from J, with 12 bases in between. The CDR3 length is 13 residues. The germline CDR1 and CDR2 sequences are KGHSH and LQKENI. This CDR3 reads CASSLKREDGYTF. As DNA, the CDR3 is TGTGCCAGCTCACTAAAGAGGGAGGATGGCTACACCTTC.

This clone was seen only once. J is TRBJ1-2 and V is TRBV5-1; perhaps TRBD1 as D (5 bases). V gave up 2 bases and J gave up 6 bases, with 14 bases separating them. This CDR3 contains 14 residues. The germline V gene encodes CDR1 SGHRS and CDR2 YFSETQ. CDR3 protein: CASSLTGTGDGYTF. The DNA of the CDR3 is TGCGCCAGCAGCTTAACCGGGACGGGGGATGGCTACACCTTC.

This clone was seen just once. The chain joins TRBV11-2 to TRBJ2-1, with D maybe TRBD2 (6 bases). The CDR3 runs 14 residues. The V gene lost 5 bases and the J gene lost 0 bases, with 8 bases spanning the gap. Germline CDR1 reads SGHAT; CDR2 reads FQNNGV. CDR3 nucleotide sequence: TGTGCCAGCAGCCAGACTAGCTCCTACAATGAGCAGTTCTTC. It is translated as CASSQTSSYNEQFF.

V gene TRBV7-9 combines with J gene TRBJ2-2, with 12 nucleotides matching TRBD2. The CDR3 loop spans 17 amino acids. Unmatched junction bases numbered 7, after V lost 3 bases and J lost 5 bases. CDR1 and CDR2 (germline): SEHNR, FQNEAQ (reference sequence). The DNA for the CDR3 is TGTGCCAGCAGCTTGATACTAGCGGGAGGACGAACCGGGGAGCTGTTTTTT. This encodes CASSLILAGGRTGELFF.

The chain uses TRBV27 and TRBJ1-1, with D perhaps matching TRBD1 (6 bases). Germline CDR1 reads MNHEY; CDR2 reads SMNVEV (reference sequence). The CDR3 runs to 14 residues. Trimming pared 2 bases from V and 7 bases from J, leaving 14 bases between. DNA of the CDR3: TGTGCCAGCAGTTTACTCGGGGGGCCGGGTGAAGCTTTCTTT. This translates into CASSLLGGPGEAFF.